Below, 8 T cell receptor beta chains from the same sample are listed, as sequenced in a study of T-cell reconstitution after alpha-beta-depleted transplantation in children. Unique molecular identifiers were incorporated during preparation of the TCRbeta library. TCRdb reprocessed the PCR reads with MiXCR, giving one entry per CDR3 protein. The profile shows fewer than 700,000 distinct CDR3 sequences, roughly 24% of them singletons. The material was PBMCs, mostly from graft donor cells, obtained 360 days after TCRalphabeta/CD19-depleted stem cell transplant. The origin of the receptors is a boy younger than two who had a stem cell transplant for acute myeloid leukemia, so the T cells may come from the graft donor.

This clonotype was observed a few times. This sequence joins TRBV10-3 and TRBJ2-7; TRBD1 aligns across 7 bases. Germline values: CDR1 ENHRY, CDR2 SYGVKD. Trimming took 6 bases from V and 2 from J; bases not matched to a gene: 4. The CDR3 runs 13 residues. In DNA, the CDR3 is TGTGCCATCAGGGGGGACAGAGCCTACGAGCAGTACGTC. Translated, it gives CAIRGDRAYEQYV.

This clonotype showed up just a few times. The gene calls are TRBV13 and TRBJ2-7, with 7 bases identical to TRBD1. Germline V gene data show CDR1 as PRHDT and CDR2 as FYEKMQ (reference sequence). The length of the CDR3 is 15 residues. V trimming: 0 bases; J trimming: 3 bases; junction bases outside the gene matches: 5. The CDR3 sequence: CASSLGGTASYEQYV. CDR3 coding DNA: TGTGCCAGCAGCTTAGGGGGGACAGCCAGCTACGAGCAGTACGTC.

The chain couples TRBV29-1 to TRBJ1-1; TRBD1 aligns across 10 bases. The junction had 5 bases not matched to a gene; V was cut back by 4 bases and J by 3 bases. Germline CDR1 and CDR2: SQVTM and ANQGSEA. The CDR3 runs to 14 residues. The chain's CDR3 is CSVARGTGDTEAFF. In DNA form, the CDR3 reads TGCAGCGTTGCCCGAGGGACAGGGGACACTGAAGCTTTCTTT.

The chain carries TRBV6-5 and TRBJ2-7; D is unresolved. Looked up from germline, CDR1 is MNHEY and CDR2 is SVGAGI. V was pared by 0 bases and J by 4 bases, with 10 bases between. The CDR3 has 14 residues. The CDR3 DNA sequence: TGTGCCAGCAGTTACTCGCTAATGGGTTACGAGCAGTACGTC. It specifies CASSYSLMGYEQYV.

The chain couples TRBV5-1 to TRBJ2-3, with TRBD2 matching 10 bases. CDR1 is SGHRS and CDR2 is YFSETQ in the germline V gene. There are 17 residues in the CDR3. J was trimmed by 1 base and V by 4 bases; bases with no gene match: 9. The CDR3 reads CASSPPGAGGRTDTQYF. In DNA form, the CDR3 reads TGCGCCAGCAGCCCGCCAGGAGCGGGGGGGCGCACAGATACGCAGTATTTT.

This clonotype was observed a handful of times. The chain couples TRBV20-1 to TRBJ2-7; no clear D gene. The V and J ends lost 1 base and 4 bases respectively, with 5 bases between them. The CDR3 length is 11 residues. Germline-derived CDR1 and CDR2 are DFQATT and SNEGSKA (reference sequence). CDR3 nucleotide sequence: TGCAGTGCTAGAGCTCGGTACGAGCAGTACGTC. The encoded protein is CSARARYEQYV.

This chain connects TRBV20-1 to TRBJ2-2, with a possible D match to TRBD1 (5 bases). Germline-derived CDR1 and CDR2 are DFQATT and SNEGSKA (reference sequence). With 4 bases removed from V and 0 bases from J, the gap between germline ends came to 9 bases. CDR3 length: 14 residues. The CDR3 reads CSATGLANTGELFF. For the CDR3, the DNA is TGCAGTGCTACAGGGTTAGCGAACACCGGGGAGCTGTTTTTT.

This chain links TRBV9 with TRBJ2-1; D uncertain. The germline gives CDR1 SGDLS, CDR2 YYNGEE. Trimming shortened V by 2 bases and J by 0 bases, and 9 bases separated the two germline ends. The CDR3 sequence is 15 residues long. The CDR3 here is CASSVMAGSYNEQFF. The CDR3 DNA is TGTGCCAGCAGCGTGATGGCAGGCTCCTACAATGAGCAGTTCTTC.